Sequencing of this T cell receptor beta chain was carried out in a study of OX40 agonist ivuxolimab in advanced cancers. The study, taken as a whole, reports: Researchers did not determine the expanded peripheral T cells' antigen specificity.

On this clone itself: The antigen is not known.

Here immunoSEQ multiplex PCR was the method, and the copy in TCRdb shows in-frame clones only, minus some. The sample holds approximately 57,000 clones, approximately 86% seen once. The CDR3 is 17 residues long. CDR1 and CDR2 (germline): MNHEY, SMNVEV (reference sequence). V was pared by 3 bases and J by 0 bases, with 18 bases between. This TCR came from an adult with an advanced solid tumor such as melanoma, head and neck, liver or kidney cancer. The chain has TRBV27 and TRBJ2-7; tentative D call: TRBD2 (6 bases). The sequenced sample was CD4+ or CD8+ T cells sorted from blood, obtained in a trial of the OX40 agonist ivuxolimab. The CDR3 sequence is CASSLMWGEGGSYEQYF. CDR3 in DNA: TGTGCCAGCAGTTTGATGTGGGGAGAGGGAGGCTCCTACGAGCAGTACTTC.